This T cell receptor (beta chain) was identified during a study of CD4+ T cells in melanoma. Study-wide results and limits: CD8+ T cell, macrophage and B cell function reportedly correlated with neoantigen-specific CD4+ T cells. Reportedly, melanoma neoantigen-specific CD4+ T cells showed varied differentiation states.

Trimming left V 5 bases short and J 1 base short, with 12 bases between. The germline V gene has CDR1 MNHEY and CDR2 SMNVEV (reference sequence). This CDR3 is 14 amino acids long. A note on this clone: Its specificity is not known.

Profiling relied on immunoSEQ multiplex PCR, and the TCRdb table lists in-frame clones only, not all of them. The sample yields some 110,000 clones, approximately 90% seen once. This TCR was recovered from a human donor with melanoma. The sequenced material came from peripheral blood. This chain connects TRBV27 to TRBJ2-7; D not certain. The CDR3 DNA sequence: TGTGCCAGCAGTGGCCTTGTTGGGTCCTACGAGCAGTACTTC. This codes for CASSGLVGSYEQYF.